The 21 T cell receptor beta chains reported below all come from one sample, sequenced in a study of long-term antiretroviral therapy in people with HIV. Samples were assayed with immunoSEQ v3.0 at survey level. Libraries were prepared by immunoSEQ multiplex PCR; TCRdb keeps only in-frame clonotypes and omits some of them. The repertoire has about 16,000 clones, roughly 90% of them found once; the top ten carry more than 10%. This sample comprised unsorted PBMCs, obtained 0.7 years before starting antiretroviral therapy. The origin of the receptors is a man aged 45 to 65 with HIV.

A single count supports this clone. V usage is TRBV15 and J usage is TRBJ2-3; D is ambiguous. CDR3 length: 15 residues. V was clipped by 0 bases and J by 1 base, with 8 bases between them. Germline V gene lookup returns CDR1 LNHNV and CDR2 YYDKDF (reference sequence). CDR3 amino acids: CATSRETGRTDTQYF. Here the CDR3 DNA reads TGTGCCACCAGCAGAGAGACTGGTCGCACAGATACGCAGTATTTT.

V gene TRBV29-1 combines with J gene TRBJ2-3; 7 positions agree with TRBD1. CDR3 length: 14 residues. Germline V CDR1 and CDR2: SQVTM, ANQGSEA. V gave up 5 bases and J gave up 6 bases; unmatched junction bases: 11. CDR3: CSVSGQADGDTQYF. In DNA form, the CDR3 reads TGCAGCGTTTCCGGACAGGCCGACGGTGATACGCAGTATTTT.

The gene calls are TRBV7-8 and TRBJ1-6; TRBD1 aligns across 10 bases. CDR1 SGHVS and CDR2 FQNEAQ come from the germline V gene. The CDR3 loop spans 17 amino acids. V shed 0 bases, J shed 9 bases, and the junction held 8 bases outside the gene matches. In nucleotides, the CDR3 is TGTGCCAGCAGCTTAGCGTACTTTTGGACAGGGGGTTCACCCCTCCACTTT. It translates to CASSLAYFWTGGSPLHF.

Written as DNA, the CDR3 is TGTGCCAGCAGTTACGGGGACACCATATATTTT. Translation: CASSYGDTIYF. V is TRBV6-5 and J is TRBJ1-3, with no clear D. V gave up 2 bases and J gave up 8 bases, with 4 bases separating them. The CDR3 extends over 11 amino acids. The germline V gene encodes CDR1 MNHEY and CDR2 SVGAGI.

The rearrangement joins TRBV4-1 to TRBJ2-7; 9 nucleotides line up with TRBD2. The germline V gene has CDR1 MGHRA and CDR2 YSYEKL. After removal of 1 base from V and 3 bases from J, the junction contained 13 bases not matched to a gene. This CDR3 comprises 18 residues. For the CDR3, the DNA is TGCGCCAGCAGCCAAGGGCTCTCGGGGCGGGGGGGAGGCTACGAGCAGTACTTC. It is translated as CASSQGLSGRGGGYEQYF.

This chain uses TRBV7-3 with TRBJ2-2, with TRBD1 as a possible D gene (6 bases). The V gene lost 5 bases and the J gene lost 1 base, with 14 bases spanning the gap. CDR3 size: 16 residues. CDR1 is SGHTA, CDR2 FQGTGA, per germline. CDR3 bases: TGTGCCAGCAGCGCCCAACCACAGGGGAACACCGGGGAGCTGTTTTTT. It encodes CASSAQPQGNTGELFF. Using reference TRBV7-3 and TRBJ2-2 for the parts outside the CDR3, the full variable domain is GAGVSQTPSNKVTEKGKYVELRCDPISGHTALYWYRQSLGQGPEFLIYFQGTGAADDSGLPNDRFFAVRPEGSVSTLKIQRTERGDSAVYLCASSAQPQGNTGELFFGEGSRLTVL.

The chain couples TRBV7-2 to TRBJ1-1, with TRBD1 identical over 10 bases. V trimming: 5 bases; J trimming: 4 bases; junction bases outside the gene matches: 4. The germline gives CDR1 SGHTA, CDR2 FQGNSA. This CDR3 spans 14 amino acids. The CDR3 here is CASSAGQGITEAFF. The CDR3 nucleotides read TGTGCCAGCAGCGCGGGACAGGGGATCACTGAAGCTTTCTTT.

This sequence joins TRBV5-6 and TRBJ2-1; tentatively, D is TRBD1 or TRBD2 (5 bases each). The germline V and J ends were trimmed by 7 bases and 6 bases, with 17 bases remaining between them. Per the germline V gene, CDR1 is SGHDT and CDR2 is YYEEEE. The CDR3 loop spans 14 amino acids. CDR3 sequence: CASRLSGRGNEQFF. The CDR3 nucleotides are TGTGCCAGCCGACTTTCGGGACGCGGCAATGAGCAGTTCTTC.

The chain recombines TRBV5-1 with TRBJ2-3; no clear D gene. Germline V CDR1 and CDR2: SGHRS, YFSETQ. CDR3 length: 12 amino acids. V gave up 7 bases and J gave up 0 bases, with 6 bases separating them. The CDR3 sequence is CASRFSTDTQYF. The CDR3 DNA reads TGCGCCAGCCGATTTAGCACAGATACGCAGTATTTT.

The gene calls are TRBV6-1 and TRBJ1-2; 10 bases line up with TRBD1. The CDR3 loop spans 14 amino acids. Looked up from germline, CDR1 is MNHNS and CDR2 is SASEGT. V lost 8 bases, J lost 5 bases, and 8 bases stayed unmatched. The DNA for the CDR3 is TGTGCCAGCCTCTTGACAGGGGGCGGGTATGGCTACACCTTC. Its translation: CASLLTGGGYGYTF.

The chain joins TRBV7-8 to TRBJ1-2, with TRBD1 as a possible D gene (5 bases). This CDR3 has 14 residues. Germline lookup yields CDR1 SGHVS and CDR2 FQNEAQ. The V and J ends lost 0 bases and 8 bases respectively, with 13 bases between them. The CDR3 region has the DNA TGTGCCAGCAGCTTAGCCGGGACGGATGGAGGCTACACCTTC. It is translated as CASSLAGTDGGYTF.

There are a few counts of this clone. The J gene is TRBJ2-3, the V gene TRBV2; D not certain. Trimming pared 1 base from V and 0 bases from J, leaving 5 bases between. The CDR3 has 14 residues. The germline V gene encodes CDR1 SNHLY and CDR2 FYNNEI. This CDR3 reads CASSEVWSTDTQYF. Written as DNA, the CDR3 is TGTGCCAGCAGTGAAGTTTGGAGCACAGATACGCAGTATTTT.

J is TRBJ1-5 and V is TRBV27, with 7 positions matching TRBD1. The CDR3 has 15 residues. The V segment lost 5 bases and the J segment 4 bases; nucleotides outside the gene matches: 8. The V gene's germline CDR1 is MNHEY and CDR2 SMNVEV (reference sequence). The CDR3, as DNA: TGTGCCAGCAGTCTCCACCCACAGGGGAATCAGCCCCAGCATTTT. This sequence encodes CASSLHPQGNQPQHF.

The chain links TRBV7-9 to TRBJ1-1, with D maybe TRBD1 (5 bases). The CDR3 extends over 13 amino acids. Trimming removed 5 bases at V and 11 bases at J, with 18 bases between. Germline CDR1 and CDR2: SEHNR and FQNEAQ (reference sequence). The CDR3 nucleotides are TGTGCCAGCAGCCTTCGAACAGGCCTTGTGGCTTTCTTT. Protein sequence: CASSLRTGLVAFF.

This chain connects TRBV5-5 to TRBJ2-7; 8 bases line up with TRBD2. Trimming at V came to 1 base and at J to 2 bases, leaving 5 bases not matched to a gene. Germline-derived CDR1 and CDR2 are SGHKS and YYEKEE (reference sequence). The CDR3 covers 15 residues. The CDR3 loop reads CASSLTGGPAYEQYF. The CDR3 DNA is TGTGCCAGCAGCTTGACGGGGGGGCCGGCCTACGAGCAGTACTTC.

The V gene is TRBV9, the J gene TRBJ2-1; 7 nucleotides line up with TRBD1. The length of the CDR3 is 15 residues. V gave up 3 bases and J gave up 6 bases; unmatched junction bases: 9. The germline V gene encodes CDR1 SGDLS and CDR2 YYNGEE. The CDR3 region has the DNA TGTGCCAGCAGCGCCCGACAGGGAAGTGTCAATGAGCAGTTCTTC. This encodes CASSARQGSVNEQFF.

Here the CDR3 reads CASRDRGRRTDTQYF. In DNA form, the CDR3 reads TGTGCCAGCAGAGACAGGGGGCGGAGGACAGATACGCAGTATTTT. V and J are TRBV6-5 and TRBJ2-3; 10 bases line up with TRBD1. The CDR3 runs to 15 residues. Germline-derived CDR1 and CDR2 are MNHEY and SVGAGI. V was pared by 6 bases and J by 3 bases, with 6 bases of the junction left unmatched.

The chain is built from TRBV28 and TRBJ1-1, with D unclear. The germline V and J ends were trimmed by 6 bases and 0 bases, with 5 bases remaining between them. Germline V gene lookup returns CDR1 MDHEN and CDR2 SYDVKM. CDR3 size: 12 residues. Here the CDR3 reads CASRSLNTEAFF. CDR3 nucleotide sequence: TGTGCCAGCAGGTCTTTGAACACTGAAGCTTTCTTT.

CDR3 bases: TGTGCCAGCAGCGTGACCCATGAAGCTTTCTTT. This encodes CASSVTHEAFF. The chain has TRBV6-6 and TRBJ1-1; D call uncertain. V lost 6 bases and J lost 7, with 9 bases in between. Germline CDR1 and CDR2: MNHNY and SVGAGI (reference sequence). This CDR3 contains 11 residues.

V usage is TRBV28 and J usage is TRBJ1-2; D possibly corresponds to TRBD1 (5 bases). The length of the CDR3 is 14 residues. Trimming took 4 bases from V and 0 from J, leaving 9 bases between them. Per germline, CDR1 MDHEN and CDR2 SYDVKM. Here the CDR3 reads CASSSTGPNYGYTF. In nucleotides, the CDR3 is TGTGCCAGCAGTTCAACAGGACCTAACTATGGCTACACCTTC.

This chain joins TRBV5-4 and TRBJ1-4; TRBD1 matches 8 bases. There are 14 residues in the CDR3. The J segment lost 8 bases and the V segment lost 4 bases, leaving 7 bases of the junction unmatched. CDR1 is SGHNT, CDR2 YYREEE, per germline (reference sequence). CDR3 coding DNA: TGTGCCAGCAGCAACCGGGACAGGAGGGAAAAACTGTTTTTT. It codes for CASSNRDRREKLFF. Supplemented by reference TRBV5-4 and TRBJ1-4, the full variable domain reads ETGVTQSPTHLIKTRGQQVTLRCSSQSGHNTVSWYQQALGQGPQFIFQYYREEENGRGNFPPRFSGLQFPNYSSELNVNALELDDSALYLCASSNRDRREKLFFGSGTQLSVL.